Below are 22 T cell receptor beta chains sequenced from a single sample in a study of blood T cell repertoires in COVID-19. Clones were read by immunoSEQ multiplex PCR, and TCRdb kept only the in-frame ones, dropping some. The table records about 63,000 clones, around 80% of them present only once. The sequencing input was peripheral blood. These receptors were obtained from a human donor in a cohort sampled during active COVID-19.

The CDR3 here is CASSPLIGLARTDTQYF. In DNA, the CDR3 is TGTGCCAGCAGCCCGTTAATCGGACTAGCGCGTACCGATACGCAGTATTTT. The chain links TRBV7-4 to TRBJ2-3; 9 nucleotides align to TRBD2. V gave up 5 bases and J gave up 6 bases; unmatched junction bases: 15. From germline, CDR1 is SGHVT and CDR2 SQSDAQ. The CDR3 is 17 residues long.

This clone was observed once. This sequence joins TRBV28 and TRBJ2-3; 10 nucleotides line up with TRBD2. This CDR3 is 16 amino acids long. Germline lookup yields CDR1 MDHEN and CDR2 SYDVKM. With V trimmed by 5 bases and J by 1 base, 6 bases remained unmatched. In nucleotides, the CDR3 is TGTGCCAGCAGTGACCCCGGGACTAGCGGCACAGATACGCAGTATTTT. It codes for CASSDPGTSGTDTQYF.

This clone was observed a handful of times. This sequence joins TRBV7-9 and TRBJ1-2; D remains ambiguous. The CDR3 totals 13 residues. V was pared by 2 bases and J by 9 bases, with 13 bases between. The germline V gene encodes CDR1 SEHNR and CDR2 FQNEAQ (reference sequence). Written as DNA, the CDR3 is TGTGCCAGCAGCTTAACCGGTGCCGCTCGCTACACCTTC. Protein sequence: CASSLTGAARYTF.

CDR3 loop: CASSPRLSTGELFF. CDR3 DNA: TGTGCCAGCAGCCCCAGACTCTCCACCGGGGAGCTGTTTTTT. V is TRBV3-1 (or the pseudogene TRBV3-2) and J is TRBJ2-2; D not resolved. The CDR3 is made up of 14 amino acids. Germline-derived CDR1 and CDR2 are LGHDT and YNNKEL (reference sequence). V lost 4 bases and J lost 4, with 10 bases in between.

The chain recombines TRBV28 with TRBJ2-7, with a possible D match to TRBD1 (7 bases). V was pared by 4 bases and J by 0 bases, with 13 bases between. Germline values: CDR1 MDHEN, CDR2 SYDVKM. The CDR3 is made up of 15 amino acids. In DNA form, the CDR3 reads TGTGCCAGCAGTTCCGGAGGGGGCTCCTCCTACGAGCAGTACTTC. Translated: CASSSGGGSSYEQYF.

The V and J genes are TRBV7-9 and TRBJ2-5; D remains unclear. Germline V gene lookup returns CDR1 SEHNR and CDR2 FQNEAQ (reference sequence). V was shortened by 3 bases and J by 1 base, with 9 bases between the two germline ends. CDR3 size: 14 residues. The CDR3, as DNA: TGTGCCAGCAGCTTCTTAGCAGTCCAAGAGACCCAGTACTTC. It is translated as CASSFLAVQETQYF. Full variable domain (remainder filled in from reference TRBV7-9 and TRBJ2-5): DTGVSQNPRHKITKRGQNVTFRCDPISEHNRLYWYRQTLGQGPEFLTYFQNEAQLEKSRLLSDRFSAERPKGSFSTLEIQRTEQGDSAMYLCASSFLAVQETQYFGPGTRLLVL.

The chain joins TRBV19 to TRBJ1-5; 9 bases are a match to TRBD1. CDR3 length equals 16 residues. Germline-derived CDR1 and CDR2 are LNHDA and SQIVND (reference sequence). V lost 5 bases to trimming and J lost 3 bases; unmatched junction nucleotides: 8. CDR3 in amino acids: CASSPRTGVNNQPQHF. The CDR3 coding sequence is TGTGCCAGTAGTCCCAGGACAGGGGTCAACAATCAGCCCCAGCATTTT.

The gene calls are TRBV4-1 and TRBJ2-3, with 8 positions matching TRBD2. The CDR3 loop spans 15 amino acids. The V segment lost 2 bases and the J segment 2 bases; nucleotides outside the gene matches: 3. Germline V gives CDR1 MGHRA, CDR2 YSYEKL. CDR3 protein: CASSQSGLDTDTQYF. The DNA of the CDR3 is TGCGCCAGCAGCCAATCGGGACTAGACACAGATACGCAGTATTTT.

CDR3 protein: CASSVTGNYGYTF. The CDR3 region has the DNA TGTGCCAGTAGCGTAACAGGGAACTATGGCTACACCTTC. The V gene is TRBV19, the J gene TRBJ1-2; TRBD1 might be the D (6 bases). CDR3 length: 13 amino acids. From germline, CDR1 is LNHDA and CDR2 SQIVND (reference sequence). V lost 6 bases and J 2 bases, leaving 10 bases between the germline ends.

The gene calls are TRBV16 and TRBJ1-2; D perhaps matches TRBD1 (6 bases). CDR1 and CDR2 from the germline V gene are KGHSY and FQNENV. The CDR3 consists of 14 residues. V was clipped by 3 bases and J by 1 base, with 9 bases between them. The CDR3 loop is CASSHLQGNYGYTF. The CDR3 DNA follows: TGTGCCAGCAGCCATCTACAGGGTAACTATGGCTACACCTTC.

The chain couples TRBV5-1 to TRBJ2-1, with D tentatively TRBD2 (6 bases). Germline CDR1 is SGHRS and CDR2 is YFSETQ. The CDR3 runs to 12 residues. Trimming pared 5 bases from V and 9 bases from J, leaving 12 bases between. The CDR3 loop reads CASSLTSSEQFF. The CDR3 bases are TGCGCCAGCAGTCTTACTAGCAGTGAGCAGTTCTTC. Full variable domain (outside the CDR3, taken from reference TRBV5-1 and TRBJ2-1): KAGVTQTPRYLIKTRGQQVTLSCSPISGHRSVSWYQQTPGQGLQFLFEYFSETQRNKGNFPGRFSGRQFSNSRSEMNVSTLELGDSALYLCASSLTSSEQFFGPGTRLTVL.

The chain combines TRBV11-3 with TRBJ1-2; 9 bases align to TRBD1. The CDR3 sequence is 16 residues long. The junction had 19 bases not matched to a gene; V was cut back by 5 bases and J by 12 bases. Germline V gene data show CDR1 as SGHNT and CDR2 as YENEEA. CDR3 amino acids: CASSPGTDRGPQVHTF. The CDR3 nucleotides are TGTGCCAGCAGCCCAGGCACGGACAGGGGCCCCCAGGTGCACACCTTC.

The V call is TRBV7-9, the J call TRBJ1-1; D may be TRBD1 (5 bases). The ends were cut back, 4 bases at V and 3 bases at J, with 12 bases in the middle. The CDR3 spans 14 residues. Per the germline V gene, CDR1 is SEHNR and CDR2 is FQNEAQ (reference sequence). In nucleotides, the CDR3 is TGTGCCAGCAGCTCGACGGGAGGGGACACTGAAGCTTTCTTT. This gives the protein CASSSTGGDTEAFF.

The rearrangement links TRBV4-3 to TRBJ2-5, with 8 bases aligning to TRBD1. Trimming removed 3 bases from V and 7 bases from J; junction bases left unmatched: 4. Germline V gives CDR1 LGHNA, CDR2 YSLEER. The CDR3 loop spans 13 amino acids. CDR3 DNA sequence: TGCGCCAGCAGCCAGGACAGGGTAGGGACCCAGTACTTC. Its protein is CASSQDRVGTQYF.

Remarks on this clone: The sample carries other DNA sequences with the same CDR3. The chain combines TRBV5-1 with TRBJ1-1; D call uncertain. Germline V gene sequence: CDR1 SGHRS, CDR2 YFSETQ. CDR3 size: 13 residues. The V end lost 0 bases, the J end lost 5 bases, and 8 bases lay between the germline ends. CDR3 bases: TGCGCCAGCAGCTTGGTAGCCGGGACTGAAGCTTTCTTT. As protein: CASSLVAGTEAFF.

The J gene is TRBJ2-5, the V gene TRBV3-1 (or the pseudogene TRBV3-2); D is possibly TRBD2 (10 bases). This CDR3 contains 20 residues. V lost 2 bases and J 5 bases, leaving 30 bases between the germline ends. The germline gives CDR1 LGHDT, CDR2 YNNKEL (reference sequence). The CDR3 DNA sequence: TGTGCCAGCAGCCAAAGAGGGACAGGGCCGGCTAGCGGGAGAGGGGAGACCCAGTACTTC. Amino acids: CASSQRGTGPASGRGETQYF.

The chain has TRBV7-2 and TRBJ1-2; D unresolved. CDR1 is SGHTA and CDR2 is FQGNSA in the germline V gene. This CDR3 has 15 amino acids. The V end was cut by 4 bases, the J end by 0 bases, with 12 bases between. CDR3 in amino acids: CASSSGQRTNYGYTF. CDR3 sequence (DNA): TGTGCCAGCAGCTCCGGGCAGCGGACTAACTATGGCTACACCTTC.

The chain carries TRBV6-5 and TRBJ1-5; D call uncertain. Germline V lookup: CDR1 MNHEY, CDR2 SVGAGI. This CDR3 is 12 amino acids long. V was clipped by 10 bases and J by 5 bases, with 12 bases between them. The CDR3 is CATGLGDQPQHF. In nucleotides, the CDR3 is TGTGCCACCGGACTTGGTGATCAGCCCCAGCATTTT.

This sequence joins TRBV29-1 and TRBJ2-3; D possibly corresponds to TRBD2 (5 bases). The ends were cut back, 4 bases at V and 2 bases at J, with 19 bases in the middle. The germline V gene encodes CDR1 SQVTM and CDR2 ANQGSEA. CDR3 size: 16 residues. The CDR3 region is CSVAGVEREYTDTQYF. The CDR3, as DNA: TGCAGCGTTGCTGGGGTTGAGAGGGAATACACAGATACGCAGTATTTT.

This clone appeared once. The chain links TRBV28 to TRBJ2-2; 8 bases are a match to TRBD1. Germline V gives CDR1 MDHEN, CDR2 SYDVKM. J lost 6 bases, V lost 11 bases, and 11 bases had no gene match. The CDR3 consists of 14 residues. The CDR3 loop reads CAGSETGVSGELFF. In nucleotides, the CDR3 is TGTGCCGGTAGTGAGACAGGGGTTTCCGGGGAGCTGTTTTTT.

CDR3: CSVLQGARGNTGELFF. CDR3 DNA: TGCAGCGTTCTACAGGGGGCGCGTGGAAACACCGGGGAGCTGTTTTTT. This sequence joins TRBV29-1 and TRBJ2-2; 9 positions match TRBD1. Germline V gene data show CDR1 as SQVTM and CDR2 as ANQGSEA. The trim removed 5 bases at V and 2 bases at J, leaving 9 bases unmatched. This CDR3 spans 16 amino acids.

The sample holds a few counts of this clone. The rearrangement joins TRBV20-1 to TRBJ2-1; D is unclear. Germline assignment: CDR1 DFQATT and CDR2 SNEGSKA (reference sequence). V was clipped by 6 bases and J by 9 bases, with 9 bases between them. CDR3 length equals 10 residues. CDR3 region: CSATLGEQFF. As DNA, the CDR3 is TGCAGTGCGACTCTGGGTGAGCAGTTCTTC.